The source of this T cell receptor (beta chain) is a study of T cell clonality in common variable immunodeficiency (dated by TCRdb to the mid-2010s). Broad study findings and their caveats: Compared with healthy controls, CVID subjects showed increased TCRbeta clonality (t-test p = 0.018), a feature most characteristic of about a third of subjects. CVID subjects shared fewer TCRbeta clones with each other than healthy controls did (p < 0.0001). The authors noted that sequencing repertoires of T cell subpopulations would be needed to clarify what caused the increased clonality in CVID. Even though DNA input was equal, the average per sample came to about 81,820 unique sequences for controls compared with about 31,547 for CVID samples. CVID TCRbeta sequences reportedly showed fewer deletions and N-nucleotide insertions and lacked highly modified clones with 13 or more V deletions. Patient heterogeneity within the CVID cohort put limits on correlating repertoire features with clinical complications.

Most CVID patients and most healthy controls were of Caucasian heritage. From each donor, roughly 4.5 to 8.5 ml of heparinized peripheral whole blood was collected. Genomic DNA from adults with common variable immune deficiency (CVID) and from healthy adult controls was used to sequence TCRbeta CDR3 repertoires. A total of some 22 healthy adult volunteers (approximately 12 female and ten or so male; age range about 20 to 66 years, mean age about 32) were included in the control group. Diluted blood was density-centrifuged over Hypaque 1077 or Ficoll-Paque to isolate peripheral blood mononuclear cells. Unsorted mononuclear cells served as the source of genomic DNA, which was extracted either by Qiagen column purification or by a centrifugation-based method. Equivalent amounts of genomic DNA from CVID and control samples were used as sequencing input. For every sample, a 60 bp segment covering the rearranged TCRbeta CDR3 region was amplified and then sequenced. The immunoSEQ assay, a bias-corrected multiplex PCR combined with high-throughput sequencing, was used for TCRbeta amplification. Regarding the original processing steps: Each unique nucleotide sequence was treated as a clone and annotated with V, D and J genes, copy number and frequency. Sequences were labeled productive if in frame, and non-productive if out of frame or containing stop codons. As previously described, Shannon's entropy was used to calculate clonality. Mean CDR3 Kyte-Doolittle hydropathy was derived from the predicted amino acid sequences of productive clones. Using the R hclust function, scaled V gene usage was clustered hierarchically with Manhattan distance and complete linkage. Clone sharing by CDR3 amino acid sequence was assessed by resampling 12 repertoires per group over 100 rounds. Repertoires were searched for more than 55 published EBV-specific and around 240 published CMV-specific TCRbeta sequences. A couple of CVID samples yielding fewer than 10,000 sequences were excluded from analysis, leaving approximately 40 CVID repertoires. TCRdb limited this immuneACCESS table to in-frame rearrangements with V and J called. A share of clones is missing; checked studies link under half to unresolved V genes, and the rest is unexplained. V and J calls plus clone size are reproduced from that table; the DNA served to infer D and trimming. This sample was tabulated with approximately 60,000 clones, among which there are no singletons. Clones ranked in the top ten supply about 0.85% of the sample.

This clone was recorded many times. The clone's antigen remains unknown. The CDR3 extends 3 residues past the end of the read, so its final part is completed from the germline J gene. Unmatched junction bases come to 11, with V trimmed by 3 bases and J by 7 bases. There are 16 amino acids in the CDR3, from cysteine to phenylalanine inclusive. Shown are 39 bases from within the CDR3, in frame from base 1. For CDR1 and CDR2, the germline V gene lists WSHSY and SAAADI. The sequencing input was peripheral blood mononuclear cells. The chain is encoded by TRBV10-2 joined to TRBJ2-1; TRBD1 matches 8 bases in the middle. The receptor comes from a person aged 18 to 69 in good health. The CDR3 amino acid sequence is: CASSDQGAIYRNEQFF. The CDR3 bases that were read are TGCGCCAGCAGTGATCAGGGGGCAATCTACAGGAATGAG.